The 15 T cell receptor beta chains presented below share a single source sample, sequenced in a study of persistence of HIV-infected CD4 T cells. Lysates of CMV-infected fibroblasts at around 9.9 ug/mL stimulated these cells. Sorting of responding CD4+ T cells relied on upregulated CD40 ligand together with CD69. What these receptors recognize is not known. The libraries were made with immunoSEQ version 4 in survey mode. This table comes from immunoSEQ multiplex PCR, and its TCRdb copy is limited to in-frame clones, with some not included. Here the sample spans approximately 15,000 clones, about 72% being singletons. The specimen comprised CD4+ T cells sorted from PBMCs after approximately 18-hour stimulation, sampled from a patient who received antiretroviral therapy. These receptors were obtained from an adult man with HIV who was CMV-seropositive.

The chain carries TRBV7-2 and TRBJ1-4, with D tentatively TRBD1 (5 bases). Trimming removed 5 bases from V and 1 base from J, with 8 bases in between. The germline V gene has CDR1 SGHTA and CDR2 FQGNSA. The CDR3 covers 14 residues. CDR3: CASSRGGTNEKLFF. CDR3 in DNA: TGTGCCAGCAGCCGCGGGGGAACTAATGAAAAACTGTTTTTT.

J is TRBJ1-4 and V is TRBV9, with 10 nucleotides matching TRBD1. CDR3 length: 15 residues. The V segment lost 4 bases and the J segment 7 bases; nucleotides outside the gene matches: 7. Germline V gene data show CDR1 as SGDLS and CDR2 as YYNGEE. Written as DNA, the CDR3 is TGTGCCAGCAGCAGCCCCGGGACAGGGGCTGAAAAACTGTTTTTT. Amino acids: CASSSPGTGAEKLFF.

A single count supports this clone. The chain has TRBV7-3 and TRBJ2-7; D ambiguous. Trimming left V 5 bases short and J 2 bases short, with 10 bases between. This CDR3 contains 13 residues. Germline loops: CDR1 SGHTA, CDR2 FQGTGA. For the CDR3, the DNA is TGTGCCAGCAGCCCACAATCCCCCTACGAGCAGTACTTC. The encoded protein is CASSPQSPYEQYF.

The rearrangement joins TRBV12-5 to TRBJ2-3, with 11 positions matching TRBD2. This CDR3 has 19 amino acids. V was clipped by 0 bases and J by 0 bases; unmatched bases: 8. Germline V lookup: CDR1 LGHNT, CDR2 FRNRAP. The CDR3 sequence is CASGLVQLAGVPSTDTQYF. The DNA for the CDR3 is TGTGCTAGTGGTTTGGTACAACTAGCGGGGGTTCCTAGCACAGATACGCAGTATTTT.

The CDR3 nucleotides read TGTGCCAGCAGTTACTCTTCCGGGACAGGCGGAAACACCATATATTTT. Translation gives CASSYSSGTGGNTIYF. This rearrangement joins TRBV6-5 to TRBJ1-3; 8 bases agree with TRBD1. The V gene end was trimmed by 0 bases and the J gene end by 4 bases; junction bases not matched to a gene: 5. The CDR3 covers 16 residues. Germline values: CDR1 MNHEY, CDR2 SVGAGI.

The rearrangement uses TRBV6-4 and TRBJ2-7; D is possibly TRBD1 (6 bases). V was pared by 6 bases and J by 5 bases, with 17 bases between. Germline values: CDR1 MRHNA, CDR2 SNTAGT. This CDR3 comprises 14 residues. CDR3 loop: CASRPHRESHEQYF. Here the CDR3 DNA reads TGTGCCAGCAGACCCCACAGGGAGAGCCACGAGCAGTACTTC.

This clone came up a few times. V and J are TRBV5-8 and TRBJ1-6; 7 nucleotides match TRBD1. V was clipped by 4 bases and J by 8 bases; unmatched bases: 6. CDR1 SGHTS and CDR2 YDEGEE come from the germline V gene. The CDR3 is made up of 14 amino acids. In nucleotides, the CDR3 is TGTGCCAGCAGCCTGACAGGGTTCGATTCACCCCTCCACTTT. It codes for CASSLTGFDSPLHF.

The chain carries TRBV28 and TRBJ2-2; D remains ambiguous. From germline, CDR1 is MDHEN and CDR2 SYDVKM. This CDR3 is built from 12 residues. The V end was cut by 2 bases, the J end by 7 bases, with 5 bases between. The CDR3: CASSLMGGELFF. The CDR3 DNA reads TGTGCCAGCAGTTTAATGGGCGGGGAGCTGTTTTTT.

By sample fraction, this clone is medium-sized. J is TRBJ1-1 and V is TRBV7-9; 10 nucleotides match TRBD1. The CDR3 loop spans 15 amino acids. With V trimmed by 2 bases and J by 5 bases, 5 bases remained unmatched. CDR1 SEHNR and CDR2 FQNEAQ come from the germline V gene (reference sequence). CDR3 bases: TGTGCCAGCAGCTTAATGGGACAGGGGCGGACTGAAGCTTTCTTT. It encodes CASSLMGQGRTEAFF.

The gene calls are TRBV20-1 and TRBJ2-1, with D perhaps assigned TRBD1 or TRBD2 (5 bases each). CDR1 DFQATT and CDR2 SNEGSKA come from the germline V gene (reference sequence). The length of the CDR3 is 12 residues. The V and J ends lost 3 bases and 7 bases respectively, with 10 bases between them. For the CDR3, the DNA is TGCAGTGCTAGTTTGGGGGTTAATGAGCAGTTCTTC. Protein product: CSASLGVNEQFF.

The chain employs TRBV5-1 and TRBJ2-7, with 7 nucleotides matching TRBD2. The CDR3 is made up of 15 amino acids. The V gene's germline CDR1 is SGHRS and CDR2 YFSETQ. With 4 bases clipped from V and 4 bases from J, the junction kept 11 bases outside the gene matches. In DNA, the CDR3 is TGCGCCAGCAGCCTCCGTTGGGGGGGAGGGTACGAGCAGTACTTC. It is translated as CASSLRWGGGYEQYF. Together with reference TRBV5-1 and TRBJ2-7, the CDR3 gives the full variable domain: KAGVTQTPRYLIKTRGQQVTLSCSPISGHRSVSWYQQTPGQGLQFLFEYFSETQRNKGNFPGRFSGRQFSNSRSEMNVSTLELGDSALYLCASSLRWGGGYEQYFGPGTRLTVT.

V and J are TRBV28 and TRBJ2-7; 12 nucleotides align to TRBD1. Germline CDR1 is MDHEN and CDR2 is SYDVKM. V lost 4 bases, J lost 8 bases, and 9 bases stayed unmatched. The CDR3 runs 15 residues. CDR3 sequence reads: CASSSPGTGGLKQYF. CDR3 in DNA: TGTGCCAGCAGTTCCCCGGGGACAGGGGGCTTAAAGCAGTACTTC.

The chain uses TRBV5-5 and TRBJ2-3, with D tentatively TRBD2 (5 bases). The CDR3 is 16 amino acids. Looked up from germline, CDR1 is SGHKS and CDR2 is YYEKEE (reference sequence). V was cut by 0 bases and J by 3 bases, with 14 bases left in between. CDR3: CASSLATGYDTDTQYF. DNA of the CDR3: TGTGCCAGCAGCTTGGCCACGGGGTACGATACAGATACGCAGTATTTT.

The J gene is TRBJ2-3, the V gene TRBV5-1; 9 nucleotides match TRBD2. Germline V CDR1 and CDR2: SGHRS, YFSETQ. The CDR3 has 16 residues. Trimming cost V 1 base and J 3 bases; bases outside gene matches: 6. CDR3: CASSLILAGRTDTQYF. The CDR3 nucleotides are TGCGCCAGCAGCTTGATCCTAGCGGGGCGAACAGATACGCAGTATTTT.

CDR3 protein: CASSFQGNNQPQHF. The CDR3 coding sequence is TGTGCCAGCAGTTTCCAGGGAAACAATCAGCCCCAGCATTTT. The chain recombines TRBV27 with TRBJ1-5, with a weak D call TRBD1 (5 bases). The CDR3 is 14 amino acids. Germline-derived CDR1 and CDR2 are MNHEY and SMNVEV (reference sequence). V lost 3 bases to trimming and J lost 3 bases, with 9 bases between them.